The 2 T cell receptor beta chains in this list originate from one sample, sequenced in a study of T cells in Graves' hyperthyroidism and ophthalmopathy. Using RNA transcripts as the source, TCR beta CDR3 regions were amplified. TCR CDR3 regions were first amplified by RT-PCR with HTBI primers. One entry per CDR3 protein, called by TCRdb with MiXCR from the multiplex PCR reads. Of roughly 300,000 distinct CDR3 sequences detected, 18% appear once; the ten largest clones hold about 53%. Sequenced: blood. The receptors were sampled from a woman between 45 and 65 years old with Graves' hyperthyroidism.

This clonotype was seen ten or more times. The genes are TRBV29-1 and TRBJ2-5; no reliable D call. Between the trimmed V and J ends, which lost 4 bases and 3 bases, there was a span of 3 bases. This CDR3 spans 10 amino acids. From germline, CDR1 is SQVTM and CDR2 ANQGSEA. CDR3 sequence (DNA): TGCAGCGTTGGCGAAGAGACCCAGTACTTC. The encoded protein is CSVGEETQYF.

The chain couples TRBV5-1 to TRBJ2-7; TRBD1 matches at 10 bases. Germline loops: CDR1 SGHRS, CDR2 YFSETQ. There are 16 residues in the CDR3. The junction had 10 bases not matched to a gene; V was cut back by 0 bases and J by 7 bases. The chain's CDR3 is CASSLGSGQGPGEQYF. CDR3 sequence (DNA): TGCGCCAGCAGCTTGGGTTCGGGACAGGGGCCTGGGGAGCAGTACTTC. The full variable domain, its missing parts supplied by reference TRBV5-1 and TRBJ2-7, is KAGVTQTPRYLIKTRGQQVTLSCSPISGHRSVSWYQQTPGQGLQFLFEYFSETQRNKGNFPGRFSGRQFSNSRSEMNVSTLELGDSALYLCASSLGSGQGPGEQYFGPGTRLTVT.